The following is a TCR beta chain sequence with its context. Its specificity is not known. These data are taken from a study of cytomegalovirus exposure and HLA in healthy donors. Study-wide points: It was taken for granted in presence/absence analyses that sequencing depth across donors was roughly uniform.

The CDR3 runs to 16 residues. V lost 0 bases to trimming and J lost 4 bases; unmatched junction nucleotides: 6. The germline CDR1 and CDR2 sequences are LNHDA and SQIVND (reference sequence). The PCR made use of 60 Vbeta and 13 Jbeta primers. Sequenced by immunoSEQ multiplex PCR; TCRdb stores in-frame clones only, minus some. This sample has about 120,000 clones; around 70% occur once, and the top ten carry around 3.7%. This TCR was recovered from a woman aged 35 to 49 in good health and CMV-seronegative. V is TRBV19 and J is TRBJ2-5; 9 bases match TRBD2. Sample: PBMCs. The chain's CDR3 is CASSIETGLALETQYF. The CDR3, as DNA: TGTGCCAGTAGTATAGAAACGGGACTAGCCTTAGAGACCCAGTACTTC.